This T cell receptor (beta chain) came from a study of vaccination effects on CD4 cells after COVID-19. Before sequencing, viral peptide pools were used by the ViraFEST assay to expand antigen-specific CD4+ T cells. After roughly 10 days in culture, the CD4+ T cells were isolated. Participants were vaccinated with two doses of either the BNT162b2 or mRNA-1273 vaccine. Wells containing approximately 2 million PBMC each were cultured with approximately 9.2 IU/ml IL-2 and 8 to 10 ug/ml peptides. In the cultures, half the medium was exchanged for IL-2 medium on days 3 and 7. Notes on this clone: Its antigen is not known.

Broader study findings: Both infection-induced and vaccine-induced clones contracted markedly at late post-vaccination timepoints.

This table comes from immunoSEQ multiplex PCR, and its TCRdb copy is limited to in-frame clones, with some not included. The table shows tens of thousands of clones, with approximately 81% occurring only once. Germline lookup yields CDR1 SNHLY and CDR2 FYNNEI. The CDR3 extends over 13 amino acids. The ends were cut back, 4 bases at V and 4 bases at J, with 8 bases in the middle. The starting material was CD4+ T cells from PBMCs cultured with HCoV-229E spike peptides, obtained after COVID-19 vaccination. The rearrangement links TRBV2 to TRBJ2-1, with D perhaps TRBD2 (6 bases). This clonotype was sampled from a human donor who received a COVID-19 vaccine. CDR3 nucleotides: TGTGCCAGCAGTGGGGACTTATACAATGAGCAGTTCTTC. As protein: CASSGDLYNEQFF.